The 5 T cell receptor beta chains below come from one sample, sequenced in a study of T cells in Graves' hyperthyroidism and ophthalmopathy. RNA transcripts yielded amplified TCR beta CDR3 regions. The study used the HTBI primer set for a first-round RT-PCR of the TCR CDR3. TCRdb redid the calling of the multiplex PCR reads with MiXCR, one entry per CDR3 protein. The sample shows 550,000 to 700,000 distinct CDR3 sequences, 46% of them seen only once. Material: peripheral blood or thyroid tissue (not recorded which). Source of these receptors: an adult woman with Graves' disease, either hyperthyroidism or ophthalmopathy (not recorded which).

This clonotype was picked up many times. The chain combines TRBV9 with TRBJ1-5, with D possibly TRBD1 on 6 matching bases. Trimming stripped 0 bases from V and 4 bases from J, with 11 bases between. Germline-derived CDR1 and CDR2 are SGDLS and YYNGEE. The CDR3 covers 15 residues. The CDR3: CASSVDWQGNQPQHF. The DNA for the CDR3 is TGTGCCAGCAGCGTAGATTGGCAGGGGAATCAGCCCCAGCATTTT.

This CDR3 is CASSQAQGAEAFF. CDR3 sequence (DNA): TGTGCCAGCAGCCAGGCTCAGGGGGCTGAAGCTTTCTTT. The gene calls are TRBV7-2 and TRBJ1-1, with 7 bases lining up with TRBD1. Germline CDR1 SGHTA, CDR2 FQGNSA. V lost 5 bases to trimming and J lost 6 bases; unmatched junction nucleotides: 6. The CDR3 loop spans 13 amino acids.

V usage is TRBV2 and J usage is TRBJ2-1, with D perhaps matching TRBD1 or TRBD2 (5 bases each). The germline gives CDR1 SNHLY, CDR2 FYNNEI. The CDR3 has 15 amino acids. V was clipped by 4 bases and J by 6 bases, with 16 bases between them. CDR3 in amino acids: CASSGFGGSTNEQFF. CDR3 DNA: TGTGCCAGCAGTGGGTTTGGGGGATCGACCAATGAGCAGTTCTTC.

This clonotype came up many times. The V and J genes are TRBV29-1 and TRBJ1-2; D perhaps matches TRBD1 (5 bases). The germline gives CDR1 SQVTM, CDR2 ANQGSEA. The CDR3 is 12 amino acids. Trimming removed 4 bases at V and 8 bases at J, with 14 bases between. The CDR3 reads CSVGAAGGGYTF. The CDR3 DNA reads TGCAGCGTTGGGGCAGCCGGGGGGGGCTACACCTTC. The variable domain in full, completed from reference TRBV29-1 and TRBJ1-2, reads SAVISQKPSRDICQRGTSLTIQCQVDSQVTMMFWYRQQPGQSLTLIATANQGSEATYESGFVIDKFPISRPNLTFSTLTVSNMSPEDSSIYLCSVGAAGGGYTFGSGTRLTVV.

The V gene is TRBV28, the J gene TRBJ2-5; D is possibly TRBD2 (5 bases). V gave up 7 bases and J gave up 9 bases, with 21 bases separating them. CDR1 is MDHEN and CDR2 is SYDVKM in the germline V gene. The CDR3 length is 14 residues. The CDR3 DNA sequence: TGTGCCAGCACCGCTGAACTAGGGCTGGAGGCCCAGTACTTC. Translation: CASTAELGLEAQYF. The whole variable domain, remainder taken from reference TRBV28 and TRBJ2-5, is DVKVTQSSRYLVKRTGEKVFLECVQDMDHENMFWYRQDPGLGLRLIYFSYDVKMKEKGDIPEGYSVSREKKERFSLILESASTNQTSMYLCASTAELGLEAQYFGPGTRLLVL.